These 7 T cell receptor beta chains share one sample of origin, sequenced in a study of cytomegalovirus exposure and HLA in healthy donors. The PCR used 60 Vbeta and 13 Jbeta primers. Generated by immunoSEQ multiplex PCR, the TCRdb table keeps only in-frame clones and is missing some. The sample includes 65,000 to 95,000 clones, around 75% seen only once; the top ten take around an eighth. Sequencing used PBMCs. The source is an older man in good health and CMV-seronegative.

The chain joins TRBV25-1 to TRBJ1-4, with TRBD1 identical over 9 bases. In germline, CDR1 is MGHDK, CDR2 SYGVNS. This CDR3 is 15 amino acids long. Germline trimming cut 4 bases from V and 8 bases from J; bases unmatched to any gene: 8. This chain's CDR3 is CASSATGGLEEKLFF. The CDR3 coding sequence is TGTGCCAGCAGTGCAACAGGGGGCTTGGAAGAAAAACTGTTTTTT. Variable domain in full (rest from reference TRBV25-1 and TRBJ1-4): EADIYQTPRYLVIGTGKKITLECSQTMGHDKMYWYQQDPGMELHLIHYSYGVNSTEKGDLSSESTVSRIRTEHFPLTLESARPSHTSQYLCASSATGGLEEKLFFGSGTQLSVL.

The chain links TRBV6-5 to TRBJ2-5, with 7 bases lining up with TRBD1. The CDR3 sequence is 13 residues long. The germline gives CDR1 MNHEY, CDR2 SVGAGI. V lost 6 bases, J lost 3 bases, and 4 bases stayed unmatched. CDR3 nucleotide sequence: TGTGCCAGCAGACGACAGGGAGAAGAGACCCAGTACTTC. Translation: CASRRQGEETQYF.

The rearrangement uses TRBV9 and TRBJ1-2, with 9 bases that match TRBD1. In germline, CDR1 is SGDLS, CDR2 YYNGEE. The CDR3 covers 15 residues. J was trimmed by 4 bases and V by 0 bases; bases with no gene match: 4. CDR3 sequence (DNA): TGTGCCAGCAGCGTAGGGACAGGGGTTGGCTATGGCTACACCTTC. Residues: CASSVGTGVGYGYTF.

Here the CDR3 reads CASTQTGGGDEQYF. The DNA of the CDR3 is TGTGCCAGCACCCAGACAGGGGGCGGCGACGAGCAGTACTTC. V is TRBV6-5 and J is TRBJ2-7, with TRBD1 matching over 10 bases. This CDR3 has 14 amino acids. The V gene end was trimmed by 7 bases and the J gene end by 5 bases; junction bases not matched to a gene: 8. CDR1 MNHEY and CDR2 SVGAGI come from the germline V gene.

This clone was recorded once. The chain employs TRBV5-4 and TRBJ2-5; TRBD2 matches 10 bases. The CDR3 is made up of 15 amino acids. V lost 3 bases to trimming and J lost 2 bases; unmatched junction nucleotides: 4. From germline, CDR1 is SGHNT and CDR2 YYREEE (reference sequence). The CDR3 nucleotides read TGTGCCAGCAGCTGGGTAGCGGGGGGACAAGAGACCCAGTACTTC. It translates to CASSWVAGGQETQYF.

This clone appeared a single time. The chain recombines TRBV19 with TRBJ1-2; 9 positions match TRBD1. The germline V gene encodes CDR1 LNHDA and CDR2 SQIVND (reference sequence). The CDR3 covers 13 residues. The trim removed 6 bases at V and 6 bases at J, leaving 5 bases unmatched. The CDR3 spells CASSPTGGDGYTF. Here the CDR3 DNA reads TGTGCCAGTAGCCCTACAGGGGGCGATGGCTACACCTTC. The full variable domain, in which reference TRBV19 and TRBJ1-2 provide the parts outside the CDR3, is DGGITQSPKYLFRKEGQNVTLSCEQNLNHDAMYWYRQDPGQGLRLIYYSQIVNDFQKGDIAEGYSVSREKKESFPLTVTSAQKNPTAFYLCASSPTGGDGYTFGSGTRLTVV.

The rearrangement joins TRBV28 to TRBJ2-5, with D perhaps matching TRBD1 (5 bases). Trimming left V 3 bases short and J 7 bases short, with 9 bases between. The CDR3 runs 12 residues. The germline V gene encodes CDR1 MDHEN and CDR2 SYDVKM. The CDR3 here is CASSFRVGTQYF. The CDR3 DNA is TGTGCCAGCAGTTTCAGGGTAGGGACCCAGTACTTC.